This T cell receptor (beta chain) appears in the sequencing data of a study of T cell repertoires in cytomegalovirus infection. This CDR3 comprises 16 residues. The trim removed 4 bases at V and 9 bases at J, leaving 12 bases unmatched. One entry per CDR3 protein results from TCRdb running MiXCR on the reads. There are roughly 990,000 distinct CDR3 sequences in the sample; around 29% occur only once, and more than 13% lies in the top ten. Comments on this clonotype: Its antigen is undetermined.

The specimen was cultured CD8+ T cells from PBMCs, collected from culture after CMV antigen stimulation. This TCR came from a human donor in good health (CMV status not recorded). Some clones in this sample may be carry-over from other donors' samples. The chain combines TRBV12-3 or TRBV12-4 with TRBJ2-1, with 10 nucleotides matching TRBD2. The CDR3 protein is CASSSSAGGPSTEQFF. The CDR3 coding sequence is TGTGCCAGCAGTTCCTCAGCGGGGGGGCCATCTACTGAGCAGTTCTTC.